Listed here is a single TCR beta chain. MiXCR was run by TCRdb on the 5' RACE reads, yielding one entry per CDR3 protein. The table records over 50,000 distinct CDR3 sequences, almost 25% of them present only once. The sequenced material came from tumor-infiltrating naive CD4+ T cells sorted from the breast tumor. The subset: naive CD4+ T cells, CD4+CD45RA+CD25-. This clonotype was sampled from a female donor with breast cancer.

The CDR3 loop reads CASSYKWTGSTDTQYF. The CDR3 DNA reads as TGTGCCAGCAGTTATAAGTGGACAGGCAGCACAGATACGCAGTATTTT. V is TRBV6-5 and J is TRBJ2-3; 7 nucleotides agree with TRBD1. This CDR3 has 16 residues. V gave up 3 bases and J gave up 0 bases; unmatched junction bases: 6. Germline V gene sequence: CDR1 MNHEY, CDR2 SVGAGI.